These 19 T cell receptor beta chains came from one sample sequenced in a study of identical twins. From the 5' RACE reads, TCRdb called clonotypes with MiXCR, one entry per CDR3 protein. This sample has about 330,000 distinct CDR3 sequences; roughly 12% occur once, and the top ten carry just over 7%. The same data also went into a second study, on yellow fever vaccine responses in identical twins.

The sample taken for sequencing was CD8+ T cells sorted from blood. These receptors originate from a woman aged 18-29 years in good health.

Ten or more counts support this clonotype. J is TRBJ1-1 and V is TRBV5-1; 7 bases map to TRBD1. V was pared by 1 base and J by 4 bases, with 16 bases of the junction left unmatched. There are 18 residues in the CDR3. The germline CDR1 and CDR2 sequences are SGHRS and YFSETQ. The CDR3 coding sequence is TGCGCCAGCAGCTTGTATGGACAGGTGTCGATAATTGCCACTGAAGCTTTCTTT. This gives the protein CASSLYGQVSIIATEAFF.

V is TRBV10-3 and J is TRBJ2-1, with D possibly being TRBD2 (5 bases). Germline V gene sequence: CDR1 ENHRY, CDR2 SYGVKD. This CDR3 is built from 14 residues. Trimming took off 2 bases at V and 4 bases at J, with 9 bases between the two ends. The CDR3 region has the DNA TGTGCCATCAGTGAGGCTAGCCCTTACAATGAGCAGTTCTTC. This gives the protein CAISEASPYNEQFF.

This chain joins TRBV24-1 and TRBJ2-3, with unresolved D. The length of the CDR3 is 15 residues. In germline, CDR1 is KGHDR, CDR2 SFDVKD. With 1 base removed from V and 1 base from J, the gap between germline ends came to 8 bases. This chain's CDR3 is CATSDFVQGTDTQYF. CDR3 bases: TGTGCCACCAGTGATTTCGTCCAGGGCACAGATACGCAGTATTTT.

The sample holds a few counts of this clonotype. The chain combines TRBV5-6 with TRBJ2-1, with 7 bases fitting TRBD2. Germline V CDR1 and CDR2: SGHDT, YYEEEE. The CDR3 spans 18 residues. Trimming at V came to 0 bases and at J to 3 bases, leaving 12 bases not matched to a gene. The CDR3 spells CASSLDGGGEGLYNEQFF. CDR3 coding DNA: TGTGCCAGCAGCTTGGACGGGGGAGGGGAGGGCCTCTACAATGAGCAGTTCTTC.

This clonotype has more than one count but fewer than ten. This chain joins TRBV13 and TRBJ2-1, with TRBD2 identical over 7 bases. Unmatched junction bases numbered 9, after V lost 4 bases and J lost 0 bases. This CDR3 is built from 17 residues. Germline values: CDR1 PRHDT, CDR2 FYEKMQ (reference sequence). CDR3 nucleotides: TGTGCCAGCAGCTGGGTAGCGGGCCACAGCTCCTACAATGAGCAGTTCTTC. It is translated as CASSWVAGHSSYNEQFF. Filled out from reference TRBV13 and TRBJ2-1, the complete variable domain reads AAGVIQSPRHLIKEKRETATLKCYPIPRHDTVYWYQQGPGQDPQFLISFYEKMQSDKGSIPDRFSAQQFSDYHSELNMSSLELGDSALYFCASSWVAGHSSYNEQFFGPGTRLTVL.

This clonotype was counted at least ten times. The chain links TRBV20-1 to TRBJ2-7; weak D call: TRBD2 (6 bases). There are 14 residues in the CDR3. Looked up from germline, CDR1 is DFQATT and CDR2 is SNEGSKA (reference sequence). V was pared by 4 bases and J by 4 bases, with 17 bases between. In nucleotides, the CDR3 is TGCAGTGCTATTGGGGGACTCCAGGGTTACGAGCAGTACTTC. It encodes CSAIGGLQGYEQYF.

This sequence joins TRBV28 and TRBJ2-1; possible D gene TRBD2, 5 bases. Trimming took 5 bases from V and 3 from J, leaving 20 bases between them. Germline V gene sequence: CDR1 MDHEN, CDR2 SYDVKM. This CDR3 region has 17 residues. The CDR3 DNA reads TGTGCCAGCAGTCGCCGTACTAGTCTACCTCACTACAATGAGCAGTTCTTC. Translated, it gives CASSRRTSLPHYNEQFF. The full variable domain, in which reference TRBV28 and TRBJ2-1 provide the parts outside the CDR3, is DVKVTQSSRYLVKRTGEKVFLECVQDMDHENMFWYRQDPGLGLRLIYFSYDVKMKEKGDIPEGYSVSREKKERFSLILESASTNQTSMYLCASSRRTSLPHYNEQFFGPGTRLTVL.

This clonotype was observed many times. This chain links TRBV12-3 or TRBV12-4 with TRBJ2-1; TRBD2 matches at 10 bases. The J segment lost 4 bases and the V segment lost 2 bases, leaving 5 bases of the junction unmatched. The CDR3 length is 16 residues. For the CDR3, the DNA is TGTGCCAGCAGTTTAAGGCTAGCGGGGGAGTACAATGAGCAGTTCTTC. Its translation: CASSLRLAGEYNEQFF.

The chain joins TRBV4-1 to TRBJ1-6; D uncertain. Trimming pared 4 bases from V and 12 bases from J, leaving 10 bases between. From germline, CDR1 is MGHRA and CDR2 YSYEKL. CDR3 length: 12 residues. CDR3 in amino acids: CASSLKGRPLHF. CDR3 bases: TGCGCCAGCAGCCTTAAGGGCCGACCCCTCCACTTT.

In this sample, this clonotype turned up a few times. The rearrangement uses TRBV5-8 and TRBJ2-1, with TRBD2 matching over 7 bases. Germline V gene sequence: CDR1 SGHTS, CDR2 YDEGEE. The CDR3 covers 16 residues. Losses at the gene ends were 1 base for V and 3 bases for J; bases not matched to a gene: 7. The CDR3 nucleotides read TGTGCCAGCAGCTTGCGCGCTAGCGGATTCTACAATGAGCAGTTCTTC. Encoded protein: CASSLRASGFYNEQFF.

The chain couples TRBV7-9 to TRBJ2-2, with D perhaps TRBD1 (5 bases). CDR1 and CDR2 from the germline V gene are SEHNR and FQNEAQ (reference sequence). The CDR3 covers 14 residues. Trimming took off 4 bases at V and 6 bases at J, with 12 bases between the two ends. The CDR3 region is CASSSRQSAGELFF. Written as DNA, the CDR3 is TGTGCCAGCAGCTCCAGACAGTCAGCCGGGGAGCTGTTTTTT. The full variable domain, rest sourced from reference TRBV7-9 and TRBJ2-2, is DTGVSQNPRHKITKRGQNVTFRCDPISEHNRLYWYRQTLGQGPEFLTYFQNEAQLEKSRLLSDRFSAERPKGSFSTLEIQRTEQGDSAMYLCASSSRQSAGELFFGEGSRLTVL.

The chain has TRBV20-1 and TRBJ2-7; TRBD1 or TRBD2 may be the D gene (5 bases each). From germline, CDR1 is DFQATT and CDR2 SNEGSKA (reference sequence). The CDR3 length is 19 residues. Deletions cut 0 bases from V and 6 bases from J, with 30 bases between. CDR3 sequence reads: CSARDIGTGRESASVEQYF. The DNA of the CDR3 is TGCAGTGCTAGAGATATAGGGACGGGCAGGGAAAGTGCTTCGGTCGAGCAGTACTTC.

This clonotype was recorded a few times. The CDR3 spells CASSYPDRATGELFF. CDR3 bases: TGCGCCAGCAGTTATCCGGACAGGGCGACCGGGGAGCTGTTTTTT. The V gene is TRBV5-1, the J gene TRBJ2-2; TRBD1 matches 8 bases. CDR3 length equals 15 residues. The V gene end was trimmed by 5 bases and the J gene end by 5 bases; junction bases not matched to a gene: 8. From germline, CDR1 is SGHRS and CDR2 YFSETQ.

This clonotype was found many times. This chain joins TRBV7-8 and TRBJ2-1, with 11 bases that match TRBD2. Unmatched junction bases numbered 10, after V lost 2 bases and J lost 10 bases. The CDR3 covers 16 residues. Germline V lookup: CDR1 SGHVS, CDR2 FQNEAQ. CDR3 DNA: TGTGCCAGCAGCTTAACCACTAGCGGGAGATTAGGGGAGCAGTTCTTC. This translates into CASSLTTSGRLGEQFF.

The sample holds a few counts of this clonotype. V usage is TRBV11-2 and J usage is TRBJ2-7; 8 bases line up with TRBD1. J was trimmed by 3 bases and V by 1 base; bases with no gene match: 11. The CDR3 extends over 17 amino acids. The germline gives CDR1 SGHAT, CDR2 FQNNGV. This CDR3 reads CASSLGGVTGALYEQYV. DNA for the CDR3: TGTGCCAGCAGCTTAGGGGGGGTGACAGGGGCCCTCTACGAGCAGTACGTC.

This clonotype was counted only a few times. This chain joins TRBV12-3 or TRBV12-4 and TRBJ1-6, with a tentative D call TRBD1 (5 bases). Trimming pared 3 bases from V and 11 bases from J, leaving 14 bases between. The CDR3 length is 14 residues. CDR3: CASSLRGPPAPLHF. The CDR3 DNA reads TGTGCCAGCAGTTTGAGGGGTCCGCCTGCACCCCTCCACTTT.

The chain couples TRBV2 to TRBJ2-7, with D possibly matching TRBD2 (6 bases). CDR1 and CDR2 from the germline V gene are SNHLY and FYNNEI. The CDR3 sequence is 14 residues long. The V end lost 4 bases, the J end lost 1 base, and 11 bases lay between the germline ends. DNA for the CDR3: TGTGCCAGCAGTGGGGACTTAAGTTCCTACGAGCAGTACTTC. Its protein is CASSGDLSSYEQYF.

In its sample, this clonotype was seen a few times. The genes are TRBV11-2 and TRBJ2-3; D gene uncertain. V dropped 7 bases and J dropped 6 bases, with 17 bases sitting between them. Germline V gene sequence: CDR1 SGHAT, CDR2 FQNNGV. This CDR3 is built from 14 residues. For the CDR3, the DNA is TGTGCCAGCAATGACGGGCAGGCCCCGGATACGCAGTATTTT. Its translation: CASNDGQAPDTQYF.

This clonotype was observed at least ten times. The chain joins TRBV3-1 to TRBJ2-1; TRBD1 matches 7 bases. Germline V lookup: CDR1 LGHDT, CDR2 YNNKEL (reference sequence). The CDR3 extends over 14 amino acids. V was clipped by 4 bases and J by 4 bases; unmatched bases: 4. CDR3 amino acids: CASSPGTDYNEQFF. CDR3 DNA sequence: TGTGCCAGCAGCCCCGGGACAGATTACAATGAGCAGTTCTTC.